Listed below are T cell receptor beta chains from one sample, sequenced in a study of blood T cells in healthy people across ages. TCRdb itself ran the 5' RACE reads through MiXCR, one entry per CDR3 protein. This sample has about 720,000 distinct CDR3 sequences, with around a fifth found just once. The sequenced sample was blood. The receptors originated from a man between 65 and 85 years old in good health. The CDR3 runs from the conserved cysteine through the conserved F or W. Each record gives: CDR3 protein, J gene, V gene.

CDR3aa: CASSQEIRPYDEQFF
j_gene: TRBJ2-1
v_gene: TRBV4-2

CDR3aa: CASTSRGQSYEQYF
j_gene: TRBJ2-7
v_gene: TRBV12-3/TRBV12-4

CDR3aa: CASSLTGTSSDEQFF
j_gene: TRBJ2-1
v_gene: TRBV5-6

CDR3aa: CASSPVRGDEQFF
j_gene: NA
v_gene: TRBV7-2

CDR3aa: CASRTGGGNSNQPQHF
j_gene: TRBJ1-5
v_gene: TRBV7-2

CDR3aa: CASSVDYRGEQFF
j_gene: NA
v_gene: TRBV12-3/TRBV12-4

CDR3aa: CASSYDAVVYNSPLHF
j_gene: TRBJ1-6
v_gene: TRBV7-9

CDR3aa: CASTMLGAGEKLFF
j_gene: TRBJ1-4
v_gene: TRBV7-8

CDR3aa: CASSPPGTVNTEAFF
j_gene: TRBJ1-1
v_gene: TRBV18

CDR3aa: CASSWAGTHYTDTQYF
j_gene: TRBJ2-3
v_gene: TRBV5-1

CDR3aa: CSVEGGNYGELFF
j_gene: TRBJ2-2
v_gene: TRBV29-1

CDR3aa: CASSQPRMNTEAFF
j_gene: TRBJ1-1
v_gene: TRBV4-1

CDR3aa: CASSQLTGKAFF
j_gene: TRBJ1-1
v_gene: TRBV12-3/TRBV12-4

CDR3aa: CAWSISPDTGYTF
j_gene: TRBJ1-2
v_gene: TRBV30

CDR3aa: CASSLMVLGQGAGEQFF
j_gene: TRBJ2-1
v_gene: TRBV7-3

CDR3aa: CASSLGGVKYF
j_gene: TRBJ2-5
v_gene: TRBV7-9

CDR3aa: CASSVGRRGNYNEQFF
j_gene: TRBJ2-1
v_gene: TRBV9

CDR3aa: CASLYSAGRAQFF
j_gene: NA
v_gene: TRBV12-3/TRBV12-4

CDR3aa: CSATTEINEQYF
j_gene: NA
v_gene: TRBV20-1

CDR3aa: CASSLGHVYNEQFF
j_gene: TRBJ2-1
v_gene: TRBV7-9

CDR3aa: CASRGGAHSYNEQFF
j_gene: TRBJ2-1
v_gene: TRBV5-1

CDR3aa: CASSFSDRETGELFF
j_gene: TRBJ2-2
v_gene: TRBV5-4

CDR3aa: CASSYGGGGAYNEQFF
j_gene: TRBJ2-1
v_gene: TRBV6-5

CDR3aa: CASSFAATSTDTQYF
j_gene: TRBJ2-3
v_gene: TRBV27

CDR3aa: CASSRSGSPGANVLTF
j_gene: TRBJ2-6
v_gene: TRBV27

CDR3aa: CASSFVGLQYF
j_gene: TRBJ2-5
v_gene: TRBV5-1

CDR3aa: CASRSVQGTRPEAFF
j_gene: TRBJ1-1
v_gene: TRBV5-1

CDR3aa: CASTLQSGASPLHF
j_gene: TRBJ1-6
v_gene: TRBV27

CDR3aa: CASSLTSGNVGELFF
j_gene: TRBJ2-2
v_gene: TRBV7-7

CDR3aa: CSVEDPLAETHNEQFF
j_gene: TRBJ2-1
v_gene: TRBV29-1

CDR3aa: CASSLVVTAQNEKLFF
j_gene: TRBJ1-4
v_gene: TRBV7-9

CDR3aa: CASSIGRRAEAFF
j_gene: TRBJ1-1
v_gene: TRBV19

CDR3aa: CAGSFTPPSSYNEQFF
j_gene: TRBJ2-1
v_gene: TRBV28

CDR3aa: CAIGTANTIYF
j_gene: TRBJ1-3
v_gene: TRBV10-3

CDR3aa: CASSSAGNSYNEQFF
j_gene: TRBJ2-1
v_gene: TRBV5-1

CDR3aa: CASSSPRQLFF
j_gene: TRBJ2-2
v_gene: TRBV28

CDR3aa: CASSELTGTGSQETQYF
j_gene: TRBJ2-5
v_gene: TRBV25-1